This T cell receptor (beta chain) is from a study of human T cells and chemical hapten exposure. Study-wide context: Each patch test put 0.01% DPC on the upper back, and results were read at 6 days.

As the library was built, unique molecular identifiers were attached to individual cDNA molecules. Authors' data handling: Over 95,000 TCRs per sample was the median, with a range of roughly 23,224 to 690,600. One entry per CDR3 protein results from TCRdb running MiXCR on the RACE reads. The authors' filters were not applied to this entry. The sample carries 50,000 or so distinct CDR3 sequences, roughly 9.5% recorded once. This clonotype was seen a few times. Its antigen is currently unknown. General study results and limits: PT1 expanded TCR counts correlated positively with patch test score.

The CDR3 extends over 14 amino acids. The V and J ends lost 8 bases and 7 bases, in that order; junction bases with no gene match: 9. The germline CDR1 and CDR2 sequences are SQVTM and ANQGSEA. This sample's time point: patch test 1, 2 weeks after DPC sensitization. Treatment meaning: therapeutic diphenylcyclopropenone sensitization with weekly scalp DPC. Specimen: whole blood, collected in connection with sensitization to the hapten diphenylcyclopropenone (DPC). This clonotype originated in a woman in her fifties or sixties with alopecia areata. Some clones in this sample may be carry-over from other donors' samples. The genes are TRBV29-1 and TRBJ2-3, with 13 bases matching TRBD2. CDR3 sequence reads: CSSWTSGRGNTQYF. The DNA for the CDR3 is TGCAGCTCCTGGACTAGCGGGAGAGGGAATACGCAGTATTTT.